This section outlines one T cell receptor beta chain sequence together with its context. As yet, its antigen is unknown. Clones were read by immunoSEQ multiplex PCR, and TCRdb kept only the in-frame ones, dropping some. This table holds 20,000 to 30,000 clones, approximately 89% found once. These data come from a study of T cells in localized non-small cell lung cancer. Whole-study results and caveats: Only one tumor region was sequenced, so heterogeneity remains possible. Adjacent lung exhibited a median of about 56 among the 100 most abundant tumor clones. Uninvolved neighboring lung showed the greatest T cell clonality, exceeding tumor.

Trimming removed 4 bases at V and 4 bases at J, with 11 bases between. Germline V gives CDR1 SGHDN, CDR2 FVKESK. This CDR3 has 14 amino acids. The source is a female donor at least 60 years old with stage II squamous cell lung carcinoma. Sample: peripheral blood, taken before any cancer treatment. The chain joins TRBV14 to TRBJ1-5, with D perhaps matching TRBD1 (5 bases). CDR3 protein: CASSRAGINQPQHF. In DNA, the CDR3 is TGTGCCAGCAGCCGCGCAGGGATAAATCAGCCCCAGCATTTT.